This entry lists 6 T cell receptor beta chains sequenced from one sample in a study of blood T cell repertoires in COVID-19. Profiled with immunoSEQ multiplex PCR; TCRdb holds only in-frame clones, not every one. The data hold roughly 80,000 clones, with approximately 81% observed a single time. The source material was peripheral blood. The receptor set was obtained from a woman aged 70 to 79 with acute or convalescent COVID-19.

This chain joins TRBV29-1 and TRBJ2-1, with no clear D. The CDR3 sequence is 12 residues long. V lost 6 bases and J lost 8, with 14 bases in between. Germline V CDR1 and CDR2: SQVTM, ANQGSEA. The DNA for the CDR3 is TGCAGCGTCGTAGGTACGGGTGATGAGCAGTTCTTC. Protein sequence: CSVVGTGDEQFF.

This clone came up a few times. This chain uses TRBV5-4 with TRBJ2-1, with TRBD1 as a possible D gene (6 bases). CDR1 and CDR2 (germline): SGHNT, YYREEE (reference sequence). CDR3 length equals 15 residues. Trimming cost V 5 bases and J 5 bases, with 17 bases left between them. The CDR3 DNA reads TGTGCCAGCAGTTCCGACTCTGAGGGGGACAATGAGCAGTTCTTC. This codes for CASSSDSEGDNEQFF.

The chain links TRBV5-1 to TRBJ2-3; TRBD2 aligns across 8 bases. Germline V CDR1 and CDR2: SGHRS, YFSETQ. Trimming removed 0 bases from V and 1 base from J; junction bases left unmatched: 1. This CDR3 is built from 15 residues. CDR3 DNA sequence: TGCGCCAGCAGCTTGGGACTAGCGCGCACAGATACGCAGTATTTT. Its protein product is CASSLGLARTDTQYF.

The chain has TRBV29-1 and TRBJ1-4, with D uncertain. The CDR3 sequence is 14 residues long. Germline V CDR1 and CDR2: SQVTM, ANQGSEA. V was trimmed by 8 bases and J by 8 bases, leaving 21 bases between them. The CDR3 here is CSSRKEGSGEKLFF. The CDR3 nucleotides are TGCAGCTCCCGAAAGGAAGGCTCGGGGGAAAAACTGTTTTTT.

CDR3: CASSNRVPPGTSGRGCEQYV. The CDR3 DNA is TGTGCCAGCAGCAACAGGGTACCCCCCGGGACTAGCGGGAGAGGGTGCGAGCAGTACGTC. The chain is built from TRBV21-1 and TRBJ2-7; the DNA was not used to check the table's D call, TRBD2. TRBV21-1 has pseudogene status. The CDR3 has 20 amino acids.

The V gene is TRBV18, the J gene TRBJ1-6; a weak D match, TRBD1 (5 bases). Germline V gene data show CDR1 as KGHSH and CDR2 as LQKENI. Trimming shortened V by 2 bases and J by 9 bases, and 17 bases separated the two germline ends. The CDR3 length is 16 residues. The DNA for the CDR3 is TGTGCCAGCTCACCAAGCTTGGGGCACGGAATTTCACCCCTCCACTTT. Its translation: CASSPSLGHGISPLHF.